These T cell receptor beta chains were read from a single sample in a study of cytomegalovirus exposure and HLA in healthy donors. TCRdb's table, derived via immunoSEQ multiplex PCR, lists solely in-frame clones and lacks some. The profile shows about 110,000 clones, about 90% of them singletons. The sample taken for sequencing was PBMCs. All receptors come from a young woman in good health and CMV-seronegative. The CDR3 runs from the conserved cysteine through the conserved F or W. Fields, in order: clone size, V gene, J gene, D gene, CDR3 DNA, CDR3 protein. D genes are given only for firm matches. The size field is filled for only some rows; it gives once, few, many or a size class.

clone size: NA; V gene: TRBV30; J gene: TRBJ1-2; D gene: TRBD1; CDR3 DNA: TGTGCCGGACAGGGGGTCCATGGCTACACCTTC; CDR3 protein: CAGQGVHGYTF
clone size: NA; V gene: TRBV19; J gene: TRBJ2-1; D gene: NA; CDR3 DNA: TGTGCCAGTAGTTTCGGGGGTACCTACAATGAGCAGTTCTTC; CDR3 protein: CASSFGGTYNEQFF
clone size: NA; V gene: TRBV7-9; J gene: TRBJ2-1; D gene: NA; CDR3 DNA: TGTGCCAGCAGCTCCAACAGGGCAATAGCATGGCCCAATGAGCAGTTCTTC; CDR3 protein: CASSSNRAIAWPNEQFF
clone size: NA; V gene: TRBV19; J gene: TRBJ1-3; D gene: NA; CDR3 DNA: TGTGCCAGTACCCCATTAGAGAGGGCATTCGGAAACACCATATATTTT; CDR3 protein: CASTPLERAFGNTIYF
clone size: NA; V gene: TRBV6-5; J gene: TRBJ2-5; D gene: NA; CDR3 DNA: TGTGCCAGCAGCTACCTGACCGGGGAGACCCAGTACTTC; CDR3 protein: CASSYLTGETQYF
clone size: NA; V gene: TRBV2; J gene: TRBJ1-5; D gene: TRBD1; CDR3 DNA: TGTGCCAGCAGAGGCTTTGAGGGACAGGGGTTTCAGCCCCAGCATTTT; CDR3 protein: CASRGFEGQGFQPQHF
clone size: NA; V gene: TRBV18; J gene: TRBJ1-2; D gene: TRBD1; CDR3 DNA: TGTGCCAGCTCACCAATATCAGCGAGGACAGGGGGTACTAACTATGGCTACACCTTC; CDR3 protein: CASSPISARTGGTNYGYTF
clone size: NA; V gene: TRBV6-5; J gene: TRBJ2-3; D gene: NA; CDR3 DNA: TGTGCCAGCAGACCGGGACAAGGGAATGGGCAGTATTTT; CDR3 protein: CASRPGQGNGQYF
clone size: NA; V gene: TRBV28; J gene: TRBJ2-5; D gene: TRBD1; CDR3 DNA: TGTGCCAGCACCCAAACAGGGGTTTGGGAGACCCAGTACTTC; CDR3 protein: CASTQTGVWETQYF
clone size: NA; V gene: TRBV7-2; J gene: TRBJ1-2; D gene: TRBD1; CDR3 DNA: TGTGCCAGCAGCCAAACCAAGGGGGCCTATGGCTACACCTTC; CDR3 protein: CASSQTKGAYGYTF
clone size: few; V gene: TRBV7-2; J gene: TRBJ1-2; D gene: TRBD1; CDR3 DNA: TGTGCCAGCAGCTTAAAGGTGACAGGGAATGGCTACACCTTC; CDR3 protein: CASSLKVTGNGYTF
clone size: NA; V gene: TRBV7-9; J gene: TRBJ2-5; D gene: TRBD2; CDR3 DNA: TGTGCCAGCAGCTTAGCGAGGCTAGCGGGAGATAACCAAGAGACCCAGTACTTC; CDR3 protein: CASSLARLAGDNQETQYF
clone size: once; V gene: TRBV20-1; J gene: TRBJ1-2; D gene: NA; CDR3 DNA: TGCAGTGCTAGGTCTGAGGTGTACACCTTC; CDR3 protein: CSARSEVYTF
clone size: NA; V gene: TRBV14; J gene: TRBJ2-1; D gene: TRBD2; CDR3 DNA: TGTGCCAGCAGCCCCTTGACTAGCGGGAGACCTATAGATGAGCAGTTCTTC; CDR3 protein: CASSPLTSGRPIDEQFF
clone size: NA; V gene: TRBV18; J gene: TRBJ1-5; D gene: TRBD1; CDR3 DNA: TGTGCCAGCTCACTGACAGGGTACAATCAGCCCCAGCATTTT; CDR3 protein: CASSLTGYNQPQHF
clone size: NA; V gene: TRBV27; J gene: TRBJ2-5; D gene: TRBD2; CDR3 DNA: TGTGCCAGCAGCCTGGGGGGGAAGACCCAGTACTTC; CDR3 protein: CASSLGGKTQYF
clone size: NA; V gene: TRBV9; J gene: TRBJ2-1; D gene: TRBD2; CDR3 DNA: TGTGCCAGCAGCGTAGGGGGACTAGCGGCGTACAATGAGCAGTTCTTC; CDR3 protein: CASSVGGLAAYNEQFF
clone size: NA; V gene: TRBV2; J gene: TRBJ2-3; D gene: TRBD2; CDR3 DNA: TGTGCCAGCAGTGAAGAACTAGCGATGGGAGATACGCAGTATTTT; CDR3 protein: CASSEELAMGDTQYF
clone size: NA; V gene: TRBV15; J gene: TRBJ2-7; D gene: TRBD1; CDR3 DNA: TGTGCCACCAGCAGAGAACAGGGGGCATCCTACGAGCAGTACTTC; CDR3 protein: CATSREQGASYEQYF
clone size: NA; V gene: TRBV9; J gene: TRBJ2-1; D gene: TRBD2; CDR3 DNA: TGTGCCAGCAGCCCGCGCTCTAGCGGGGAAGTATCCTACAATGAGCAGTTCTTC; CDR3 protein: CASSPRSSGEVSYNEQFF
clone size: few; V gene: TRBV5-6; J gene: TRBJ1-2; D gene: NA; CDR3 DNA: TGTGCCAGCAGCTTTCGCTATGGCTACACCTTC; CDR3 protein: CASSFRYGYTF
clone size: NA; V gene: TRBV5-4; J gene: TRBJ1-3; D gene: NA; CDR3 DNA: TGTGCCAGCAGCTTTTTAGGTCCGGGGTCTGGAAACACCATATATTTT; CDR3 protein: CASSFLGPGSGNTIYF
clone size: NA; V gene: TRBV30; J gene: TRBJ1-3; D gene: NA; CDR3 DNA: TGTGCCTGTCGGGGGGGAAACACCATATATTTT; CDR3 protein: CACRGGNTIYF
clone size: once; V gene: TRBV6-6; J gene: TRBJ1-1; D gene: NA; CDR3 DNA: TGTGCCAGCAGTTATACAGGGCCAAATGAAGCTTTCTTT; CDR3 protein: CASSYTGPNEAFF
clone size: NA; V gene: TRBV15; J gene: TRBJ2-3; D gene: TRBD2; CDR3 DNA: TGTGCCACCCAACTAGGTCACACTGCGGGGGTACGCACAGATACGCAGTATTTT; CDR3 protein: CATQLGHTAGVRTDTQYF
clone size: few; V gene: TRBV10-3; J gene: TRBJ2-7; D gene: TRBD2; CDR3 DNA: TGTGCCATCAGTGGGAGGCTAGCGGGAGTCCACGAGCAGTACTTC; CDR3 protein: CAISGRLAGVHEQYF
clone size: NA; V gene: TRBV29-1; J gene: TRBJ2-5; D gene: NA; CDR3 DNA: TGCAGCGTTGTATGGCGGGTACGCGACCAAGAGACCCAGTACTTC; CDR3 protein: CSVVWRVRDQETQYF
clone size: few; V gene: TRBV28; J gene: TRBJ1-2; D gene: NA; CDR3 DNA: TGTGCCAGCAGTTTACAGGGCTATGGCTACACCTTC; CDR3 protein: CASSLQGYGYTF
clone size: NA; V gene: TRBV27; J gene: TRBJ2-3; D gene: NA; CDR3 DNA: TGTGCCAGCAGTTTGGTTGCGACAGATACGCAGTATTTT; CDR3 protein: CASSLVATDTQYF
clone size: few; V gene: TRBV5-4; J gene: TRBJ1-1; D gene: TRBD1; CDR3 DNA: TGTGCCAGCAGCTTGGGACAGGGGAGCACTGAAGCTTTCTTT; CDR3 protein: CASSLGQGSTEAFF
clone size: NA; V gene: TRBV5-1; J gene: TRBJ1-5; D gene: NA; CDR3 DNA: TGCGCCAGCAGCTTGGGGACCGGCGCGGGGCAGCCCCAGCATTTT; CDR3 protein: CASSLGTGAGQPQHF
clone size: NA; V gene: TRBV27; J gene: TRBJ1-1; D gene: TRBD1; CDR3 DNA: TGTGCCAGCAGCATCACAGGGGGCGGGGTGAACACTGAAGCTTTCTTT; CDR3 protein: CASSITGGGVNTEAFF
clone size: NA; V gene: TRBV6-4; J gene: TRBJ1-2; D gene: TRBD1; CDR3 DNA: TGTGCCAGCAGCGGGACAGGGGGAAAGAGCTACACCTTC; CDR3 protein: CASSGTGGKSYTF
clone size: NA; V gene: TRBV18; J gene: TRBJ1-5; D gene: NA; CDR3 DNA: TGTGCCAGCTCACCGGGAGGGCGGGGCAGCAATCAGCCCCAGCATTTT; CDR3 protein: CASSPGGRGSNQPQHF
clone size: NA; V gene: TRBV5-1; J gene: TRBJ1-4; D gene: TRBD1; CDR3 DNA: TGCGCCAGCAGCTTGGAGGGACAGGGAGGGGATGAAAAACTGTTTTTT; CDR3 protein: CASSLEGQGGDEKLFF
clone size: NA; V gene: TRBV7-6; J gene: TRBJ2-3; D gene: TRBD2; CDR3 DNA: TGTGCCAGCAGCTTAATGGCGGGGGGGCTCGGCACAGATACGCAGTATTTT; CDR3 protein: CASSLMAGGLGTDTQYF
clone size: NA; V gene: TRBV5-1; J gene: TRBJ2-1; D gene: NA; CDR3 DNA: TGCGCCAGCAGCGGGGACTGGGGAGGCTATGAGCAGTTCTTC; CDR3 protein: CASSGDWGGYEQFF
clone size: NA; V gene: TRBV30; J gene: TRBJ2-3; D gene: TRBD1; CDR3 DNA: TGTGCCTGGAGTGCCAGACAGGGGCTCACAGATACGCAGTATTTT; CDR3 protein: CAWSARQGLTDTQYF
clone size: NA; V gene: TRBV18; J gene: TRBJ2-7; D gene: NA; CDR3 DNA: TGTGCCAGCTCACCCGCACGCAGGGGCCCTCGCTTTGCCTACGAGCAGTACTTC; CDR3 protein: CASSPARRGPRFAYEQYF
clone size: few; V gene: TRBV30; J gene: TRBJ1-3; D gene: NA; CDR3 DNA: TGTGCCTGCCGGACGGGGGCTGGAAACACCATATATTTT; CDR3 protein: CACRTGAGNTIYF
clone size: NA; V gene: TRBV14; J gene: TRBJ1-1; D gene: NA; CDR3 DNA: TGTGCCAGCAGCCCTATCAGCGGGGGGAGCACTGAAGCTTTCTTT; CDR3 protein: CASSPISGGSTEAFF
clone size: NA; V gene: TRBV28; J gene: TRBJ2-7; D gene: NA; CDR3 DNA: TGTGCCAGCGGATTAACAGGGCAGTACTTC; CDR3 protein: CASGLTGQYF
clone size: NA; V gene: TRBV28; J gene: TRBJ1-1; D gene: NA; CDR3 DNA: TGTGCCAGCAGCACCCGACAGGAAGCTTTCTTT; CDR3 protein: CASSTRQEAFF
clone size: NA; V gene: TRBV4-1; J gene: TRBJ2-3; D gene: TRBD2; CDR3 DNA: TGCGCCAGCAGCCAAGATGGCGGGGGAAGGACAGATACGCAGTATTTT; CDR3 protein: CASSQDGGGRTDTQYF
clone size: NA; V gene: TRBV5-1; J gene: TRBJ1-1; D gene: NA; CDR3 DNA: TGCGCCAGCTCAAGCGACGGGAACACTGAAGCTTTCTTT; CDR3 protein: CASSSDGNTEAFF
clone size: NA; V gene: TRBV28; J gene: TRBJ2-6; D gene: TRBD1; CDR3 DNA: TGTGCCAGCAGTTTCTCTCCGGGACAGGGCCGCTCTGGGGCCAACGTCCTGACTTTC; CDR3 protein: CASSFSPGQGRSGANVLTF
clone size: NA; V gene: TRBV2; J gene: TRBJ1-1; D gene: NA; CDR3 DNA: TGTGCCAGCAGTGAACAAGGCCAGGGGTACACTGAAGCTTTCTTT; CDR3 protein: CASSEQGQGYTEAFF
clone size: NA; V gene: TRBV27; J gene: TRBJ2-3; D gene: TRBD2; CDR3 DNA: TGTGCCAGCAGTCCCGGACTAGCGGACACAGATACGCAGTATTTT; CDR3 protein: CASSPGLADTDTQYF
clone size: NA; V gene: TRBV27; J gene: TRBJ1-6; D gene: TRBD1; CDR3 DNA: TGTGCCAGCAGTGCCGACAGGGTCGGGAATTCACCCCTCCACTTT; CDR3 protein: CASSADRVGNSPLHF
clone size: NA; V gene: TRBV6-5; J gene: TRBJ2-6; D gene: NA; CDR3 DNA: TGTGCCAGCGACTACAACGACTCTGGGGCCAACGTCCTGACTTTC; CDR3 protein: CASDYNDSGANVLTF
clone size: NA; V gene: TRBV19; J gene: TRBJ1-4; D gene: NA; CDR3 DNA: TGTGCCAGTAGTATGGGAGGGAAAAATGAAAAACTGTTTTTT; CDR3 protein: CASSMGGKNEKLFF
clone size: few; V gene: TRBV15; J gene: TRBJ1-2; D gene: TRBD1; CDR3 DNA: TGTGCCACCAGCGGGACAGGGTATGGCTACACCTTC; CDR3 protein: CATSGTGYGYTF
clone size: NA; V gene: TRBV4-2; J gene: TRBJ2-2; D gene: TRBD2; CDR3 DNA: TGTGCCAGCAGCCAATCCTGGGACTATCATACCGGGGAGCTGTTTTTT; CDR3 protein: CASSQSWDYHTGELFF